This is a list of T cell receptor beta chains from one sample in a study of T cells in Graves' hyperthyroidism and ophthalmopathy. From the multiplex PCR reads, TCRdb called clonotypes with MiXCR, one entry per CDR3 protein. The sample shows more than 500,000 distinct CDR3 sequences, 12% to 15% of them seen only once. What was sequenced was blood. The receptors here all came from a woman between 35 and 50 years old with Graves' hyperthyroidism. The CDR3 runs from the conserved cysteine through the conserved F or W. The D gene is left open where the match is weak. Only some rows state a clone size, as once, few, many or a class for expanded clones.

TRBV2	-	TRBJ2-7	few	TGTGCCAGCAGTGTTAGCCAGGGGCTCTACGAGCAGTACTTC	CASSVSQGLYEQYF
TRBV10-3	TRBD1	TRBJ2-6	-	TGTGCCATCAGTGGCGGACAGGGTGGCTCTGGGGCCAACGTCCTGACTTTC	CAISGGQGGSGANVLTF
TRBV11-2	-	TRBJ2-7	few	TGTGCCAGCAGCTTAGACTGGGGGACGGCAAAACCTTACGAGCAGTACTTC	CASSLDWGTAKPYEQYF
TRBV6-1	-	TRBJ2-2	-	TGTGCCAGCACCTACTTGGGGGCGGGGAACACCGGGGAGCTGTTTTTT	CASTYLGAGNTGELFF
TRBV11-2	TRBD2	TRBJ2-7	-	TGCGCCAGCAGCCAAGATCGGGCTAGCGGATCCTACGAGCAGTACTTC	CASSQDRASGSYEQYF
TRBV6-5	TRBD1	TRBJ2-2	-	TGTGCCAGCAGTTACCTCCGACAGGGGGCGAACACCGGGGAGCTGTTTTTT	CASSYLRQGANTGELFF
TRBV2	TRBD1	TRBJ2-2	many	TGTGCCAGCACGCGACAGGGGGGATCCGGGGAGCTGTTTTTT	CASTRQGGSGELFF
TRBV5-1	-	TRBJ2-5	few	TGCGCCAGCAGCTTCCATGGGGCCCAAGAGACCCAGTACTTC	CASSFHGAQETQYF
TRBV12-3/TRBV12-4	-	TRBJ2-3	many	TGTGCCAGCAGTTTAGGCGGGTACGGCACAGATACGCAGTATTTT	CASSLGGYGTDTQYF
TRBV25-1	TRBD1	TRBJ2-2	few	TGTGCCAGCAGTGCCTACCCCGGGACAGAGAACACCGGGGAGCTGTTTTTT	CASSAYPGTENTGELFF
TRBV19	-	TRBJ1-1	-	TGTGCCAGTAGTACCGGACAGTACATGAACACTGAAGCTTTCTTT	CASSTGQYMNTEAFF
TRBV18	-	TRBJ1-2	many	TGTGCCAGCTCACCAGGGGCAGGGCTCTATGGCTACACCTTC	CASSPGAGLYGYTF
TRBV19	TRBD1	TRBJ1-5	-	TGTGCCAGTAGTATAATCATGACAGGGGCGAATCAGCCCCAGCATTTT	CASSIIMTGANQPQHF
TRBV6-6	-	TRBJ2-7	-	TGTGCCAGCAGTTACCAGACAGGTTACGAGCAGTACTTC	CASSYQTGYEQYF
TRBV30	TRBD2	TRBJ2-3	many	TGTGCCTGGAGTACGGGACTAGCGGGAAGCACAGATACGCAGTATTTT	CAWSTGLAGSTDTQYF
TRBV7-9	-	TRBJ2-7	many	TGTGCCAGCAGCGAGACAGCGACTCACTACGAGCAGTACTTC	CASSETATHYEQYF
TRBV28	TRBD1	TRBJ1-4	-	TGTGCCAGCAGTAGACAGGGGGCGCGGGAAAAACTGTTTTTT	CASSRQGAREKLFF
TRBV7-2	TRBD1	TRBJ2-2	many	TGTGCCAGCAGCCGGACAGGGGGCACCGGGGAGCTGTTTTTT	CASSRTGGTGELFF